The 28 T cell receptor beta chains reported below all come from one sample, sequenced in a study of blood T cell repertoires in COVID-19. Measured with immunoSEQ multiplex PCR; TCRdb has only the in-frame clones, and not every one. The sample includes 200,000 or so clones, about 88% of them seen just once. The sample taken for sequencing was peripheral blood. The receptor source for this set is a middle-aged woman who had recovered from COVID-19.

DNA of the CDR3: TGTGCCAGCAGCCCCTCCGGGACTAGCGGGAGGCCAGTACCCGACAACTACGAGCAGTACTTC. This codes for CASSPSGTSGRPVPDNYEQYF. The rearrangement uses TRBV4-2 and TRBJ2-7, with 15 nucleotides matching TRBD2. CDR1 LGHNA and CDR2 YNFKEQ come from the germline V gene. The CDR3 is 21 residues long. V gave up 4 bases and J gave up 3 bases; unmatched junction bases: 19.

The V gene is TRBV11-1, the J gene TRBJ2-5; no clear D. V dropped 1 base and J dropped 3 bases, with 12 bases sitting between them. CDR1 SGHAT and CDR2 FQDESV come from the germline V gene (reference sequence). The CDR3 runs to 15 residues. CDR3 residues: CASSLGSRLEETQYF. The CDR3 DNA sequence: TGTGCCAGCAGCTTAGGATCCCGACTTGAAGAGACCCAGTACTTC.

The chain links TRBV5-6 to TRBJ2-7, with D maybe TRBD1 (5 bases). The germline V gene has CDR1 SGHDT and CDR2 YYEEEE. The CDR3 consists of 15 residues. Trimming cost V 0 bases and J 3 bases, with 13 bases left between them. The chain's CDR3 is CASSLETGAVYEQYF. The CDR3 DNA reads TGTGCCAGCAGCTTGGAAACAGGTGCCGTCTACGAGCAGTACTTC.

The gene calls are TRBV3-1 (or the pseudogene TRBV3-2) and TRBJ2-1; 9 bases line up with TRBD1. The CDR3 runs to 17 residues. Germline loops: CDR1 LGHDT, CDR2 YNNKEL (reference sequence). V lost 0 bases, J lost 4 bases, and 7 bases stayed unmatched. As DNA, the CDR3 is TGTGCCAGCAGCCAAGATAGGGGGACAGGGTCATACAATGAGCAGTTCTTC. It is translated as CASSQDRGTGSYNEQFF.

This chain uses TRBV3-1 (or the pseudogene TRBV3-2) with TRBJ2-1; the D gene is possibly TRBD2 (6 bases). From germline, CDR1 is LGHDT and CDR2 YNNKEL (reference sequence). The CDR3 loop spans 12 amino acids. Trimming cost V 4 bases and J 9 bases, with 10 bases left between them. The CDR3 sequence: CASSPREAEQFF. CDR3 nucleotides: TGTGCCAGCAGCCCGAGGGAGGCTGAGCAGTTCTTC.

The V gene is TRBV7-8, the J gene TRBJ1-6; D gene ambiguous. Germline CDR1 reads SGHVS; CDR2 reads FQNEAQ. Trimming took off 1 base at V and 8 bases at J, with 12 bases between the two ends. The CDR3 extends over 15 amino acids. In DNA form, the CDR3 reads TGTGCCAGCAGCTTAGTTTCCGGGAACGATTCACCCCTCCACTTT. It translates to CASSLVSGNDSPLHF.

This clone was seen just once. The V and J genes are TRBV27 and TRBJ2-2; 7 nucleotides line up with TRBD2. The germline gives CDR1 MNHEY, CDR2 SMNVEV (reference sequence). CDR3 length: 16 amino acids. The V and J ends lost 5 bases and 7 bases, in that order; junction bases with no gene match: 13. The CDR3 bases are TGTGCCAGCAGTCTCAGCGGGTGGCCGGGGGGCGGGGAGCTGTTTTTT. Protein product: CASSLSGWPGGGELFF.

The chain joins TRBV30 to TRBJ1-1; 8 bases line up with TRBD1. The CDR3 is made up of 13 amino acids. CDR1 is GTSNPN, CDR2 SVGIG, per germline (reference sequence). With 1 base clipped from V and 5 bases from J, the junction kept 3 bases outside the gene matches. For the CDR3, the DNA is TGTGCCTGGAGTGGGGACAGGCAGACTGAAGCTTTCTTT. This translates into CAWSGDRQTEAFF.

V is TRBV6-5 and J is TRBJ1-2; D is undetermined. The CDR3 runs 13 residues. Trimming left V 4 bases short and J 10 bases short, with 16 bases between. Germline CDR1 is MNHEY and CDR2 is SVGAGI. CDR3 sequence: CASSSLTRMDYTF. The CDR3 nucleotides are TGTGCCAGCAGTTCCCTGACGAGGATGGACTACACCTTC.

The chain carries TRBV9 and TRBJ1-1; D unclear. This CDR3 comprises 14 residues. The V end lost 0 bases, the J end lost 0 bases, and 6 bases lay between the germline ends. The V gene's germline CDR1 is SGDLS and CDR2 YYNGEE. This CDR3 is CASSVGTMNTEAFF. CDR3 nucleotide sequence: TGTGCCAGCAGCGTAGGCACAATGAACACTGAAGCTTTCTTT.

This chain joins TRBV15 and TRBJ2-5; 13 nucleotides agree with TRBD2. The V segment lost 8 bases and the J segment 5 bases; nucleotides outside the gene matches: 8. CDR1 LNHNV and CDR2 YYDKDF come from the germline V gene (reference sequence). This CDR3 has 15 amino acids. Written as DNA, the CDR3 is TGTGCCACCGGGACTAGCGGGGATCCTTTGGAGACCCAGTACTTC. It codes for CATGTSGDPLETQYF. The whole variable domain, filled in from reference TRBV15 and TRBJ2-5, reads DAMVIQNPRYQVTQFGKPVTLSCSQTLNHNVMYWYQQKSSQAPKLLFHYYDKDFNNEADTPDNFQSRRPNTSFCFLDIRSPGLGDTAMYLCATGTSGDPLETQYFGPGTRLLVL.

The chain is built from TRBV10-1 and TRBJ2-5; TRBD1 matches 8 bases. Germline V gene data show CDR1 as WNHNN and CDR2 as SYGVQD (reference sequence). Unmatched junction bases numbered 17, after V lost 9 bases and J lost 8 bases. CDR3 length equals 15 residues. DNA for the CDR3: TGCGCCAGTCCCCCGGACAGAGGGCCAGGGGGCACCCAGTACTTC. This encodes CASPPDRGPGGTQYF.

This chain connects TRBV20-1 to TRBJ2-1; a weak D match, TRBD2 (6 bases). The CDR3 contains 18 residues. Germline CDR1 reads DFQATT; CDR2 reads SNEGSKA (reference sequence). V lost 3 bases to trimming and J lost 0 bases, with 21 bases between them. CDR3 DNA: TGCAGTGCTAGTCCTAACCCCTCTAGCGTTAGCTCCTACAATGAGCAGTTCTTC. It is translated as CSASPNPSSVSSYNEQFF.

V is TRBV28 and J is TRBJ2-7; D ambiguous. CDR1 MDHEN and CDR2 SYDVKM come from the germline V gene. V shed 6 bases and J shed 2 bases, with 8 bases lying between them. The CDR3 length is 12 residues. The CDR3 DNA follows: TGTGCCAGCAGCATTAGAGCCTACGAGCAGTACTTC. It yields the protein CASSIRAYEQYF.

The chain employs TRBV28 and TRBJ2-5, with D possibly being TRBD2 (5 bases). CDR3 length equals 15 residues. The V gene's germline CDR1 is MDHEN and CDR2 SYDVKM. V lost 7 bases and J 5 bases, leaving 20 bases between the germline ends. The CDR3, as DNA: TGTGCCAGCAACCCCCCGGGGTTCCATGGGGAGACCCAGTACTTC. This encodes CASNPPGFHGETQYF.

This rearrangement joins TRBV19 to TRBJ2-1; 9 positions agree with TRBD1. Germline V lookup: CDR1 LNHDA, CDR2 SQIVND (reference sequence). This CDR3 spans 14 amino acids. Trimming took 5 bases from V and 15 from J; bases not matched to a gene: 14. This CDR3 reads CASSDRTGVLGPFF. CDR3 bases: TGTGCCAGTAGTGATAGGACAGGGGTCCTCGGCCCGTTCTTC.

The CDR3 loop is CASSRDTMNTGELFF. CDR3 DNA: TGTGCCAGTAGTCGGGACACCATGAACACCGGGGAGCTGTTTTTT. This chain connects TRBV19 to TRBJ2-2; tentative D call: TRBD1 (6 bases). The CDR3 covers 15 residues. Germline V gives CDR1 LNHDA, CDR2 SQIVND (reference sequence). The germline V and J ends were trimmed by 5 bases and 1 base, with 11 bases remaining between them.

The chain is built from TRBV6-4 and TRBJ2-2; possibly TRBD1 for D (5 bases). Germline V gene data show CDR1 as MRHNA and CDR2 as SNTAGT. V gave up 8 bases and J gave up 3 bases, with 13 bases separating them. The CDR3 consists of 14 residues. The CDR3 nucleotides are TGTGCCAGCTCCTCGATGGGGCACACCGGGGAGCTGTTTTTT. The encoded protein is CASSSMGHTGELFF.

This clone was observed a handful of times. The chain uses TRBV7-8 and TRBJ2-6, with D unclear. The ends were cut back, 1 base at V and 2 bases at J, with 6 bases in the middle. The germline CDR1 and CDR2 sequences are SGHVS and FQNEAQ. The CDR3 runs 15 residues. CDR3 amino acids: CASSLETTGANVLTF. The CDR3 DNA reads TGTGCCAGCAGCTTAGAGACAACTGGGGCCAACGTCCTGACTTTC.

The chain uses TRBV5-1 and TRBJ1-4; unclear D gene. The CDR3 contains 17 residues. The germline gives CDR1 SGHRS, CDR2 YFSETQ. V gave up 0 bases and J gave up 11 bases, with 23 bases separating them. CDR3 loop: CASSLGYETPALGKLFF. The DNA of the CDR3 is TGCGCCAGCAGCTTGGGTTATGAGACACCTGCTCTTGGGAAACTGTTTTTT.

This chain uses TRBV19 with TRBJ2-4; the D is unclear. Germline V lookup: CDR1 LNHDA, CDR2 SQIVND (reference sequence). CDR3 size: 16 residues. V shed 3 bases and J shed 0 bases, with 12 bases lying between them. CDR3 bases: TGTGCCAGTAGTATGGGCAGTATACTAGCCAAAAACATTCAGTACTTC. Amino acids: CASSMGSILAKNIQYF.

This clone was seen only once. The chain recombines TRBV3-1 (or the pseudogene TRBV3-2) with TRBJ2-3; 10 nucleotides match TRBD2. Germline lookup yields CDR1 LGHDT and CDR2 YNNKEL (reference sequence). V trimming: 0 bases; J trimming: 3 bases; junction bases outside the gene matches: 15. The CDR3 covers 20 residues. CDR3 loop: CASSQDALAGRSDETDTQYF. In nucleotides, the CDR3 is TGTGCCAGCAGCCAAGATGCACTAGCGGGAAGATCCGATGAGACAGATACGCAGTATTTT.

This chain uses TRBV29-1 with TRBJ1-1; unclear D gene. CDR3 length: 13 amino acids. Per germline, CDR1 SQVTM and CDR2 ANQGSEA. V shed 3 bases and J shed 5 bases, with 13 bases lying between them. The CDR3 nucleotides read TGCAGCGTTGAGCGTCAGGCGGGGACTGAAGCTTTCTTT. It encodes CSVERQAGTEAFF. Drawing the rest from reference TRBV29-1 and TRBJ1-1, the complete variable domain is SAVISQKPSRDICQRGTSLTIQCQVDSQVTMMFWYRQQPGQSLTLIATANQGSEATYESGFVIDKFPISRPNLTFSTLTVSNMSPEDSSIYLCSVERQAGTEAFFGQGTRLTVV.

This chain connects TRBV4-1 to TRBJ1-1; TRBD1 agrees at 7 bases. Trimming at V came to 3 bases and at J to 0 bases, leaving 4 bases not matched to a gene. The CDR3 spans 15 residues. From germline, CDR1 is MGHRA and CDR2 YSYEKL. This chain's CDR3 is CASSQADRVNTEAFF. As DNA, the CDR3 is TGCGCCAGCAGCCAGGCCGACAGGGTGAACACTGAAGCTTTCTTT.

The gene calls are TRBV7-2 and TRBJ1-1; TRBD1 is a possible D gene (6 bases). The V end was cut by 4 bases, the J end by 4 bases, with 16 bases between. CDR3 length equals 15 residues. Germline lookup yields CDR1 SGHTA and CDR2 FQGNSA. DNA of the CDR3: TGTGCCAGCAGCTCGCCAGGACAGCCCCGCACTGAAGCTTTCTTT. This codes for CASSSPGQPRTEAFF.

The V gene is TRBV5-1, the J gene TRBJ2-2; D possibly corresponds to TRBD1 (6 bases). Germline-derived CDR1 and CDR2 are SGHRS and YFSETQ. The V and J ends lost 6 bases and 2 bases respectively, with 29 bases between them. This CDR3 contains 20 residues. The CDR3 region is CASKPHTGTPRLSNTGELFF. The DNA of the CDR3 is TGCGCCAGCAAGCCGCATACCGGGACACCAAGACTCTCCAACACCGGGGAGCTGTTTTTT.

This clone appeared a single time. This sequence joins TRBV4-3 and TRBJ1-2; perhaps TRBD1 as D (6 bases). Germline assignment: CDR1 LGHNA and CDR2 YSLEER. With 0 bases removed from V and 8 bases from J, the gap between germline ends came to 16 bases. The CDR3 consists of 15 residues. As DNA, the CDR3 is TGCGCCAGCAGCCAAGATTGGGGGGGCGCTTCGGGCTACACCTTC. This sequence encodes CASSQDWGGASGYTF.

The chain joins TRBV10-3 to TRBJ1-1; TRBD1 agrees at 8 bases. CDR3 length equals 12 residues. J was trimmed by 11 bases and V by 6 bases; bases with no gene match: 8. Germline assignment: CDR1 ENHRY and CDR2 SYGVKD. CDR3 protein: CAIRATDRVAFF. DNA of the CDR3: TGTGCCATCAGGGCCACGGACAGGGTGGCTTTCTTT.